The next 4 T cell receptor beta chains were all read from a single sample in a study of blood T cells in healthy people across ages. The authors ran a second PCR of about 6 to 11 cycles using a sample-barcoded 5' primer and a J-beta primer mix. TCRdb processed the 5' RACE reads anew with MiXCR; each CDR3 protein has one entry. The table records 550,000 to 750,000 distinct CDR3 sequences, under 25% of them present only once. The sample was blood. The source is a man in his sixties or seventies in good health.

This clonotype appeared a few times. The chain employs TRBV28 and TRBJ2-5, with TRBD1 as a possible D gene (5 bases). Germline V gene data show CDR1 as MDHEN and CDR2 as SYDVKM. The CDR3 contains 13 residues. The V end lost 5 bases, the J end lost 2 bases, and 9 bases lay between the germline ends. The DNA for the CDR3 is TGTGCCAGCAGTAGACAGAGACAAGAGACCCAGTACTTC. This codes for CASSRQRQETQYF.

This clonotype showed up many times. The chain links TRBV6-6 to TRBJ2-5; TRBD1 agrees at 8 bases. The germline gives CDR1 MNHNY, CDR2 SVGAGI (reference sequence). J gave up 3 bases and V 6 bases, and 3 bases lay outside the gene matches. CDR3 length equals 13 residues. CDR3 in amino acids: CASSRTGKETQYF. Here the CDR3 DNA reads TGTGCCAGCAGCCGGACAGGGAAAGAGACCCAGTACTTC.

This clonotype has a handful of counts. The CDR3 nucleotides read TGTGCCACCAGCAACTCAGGCGCGTTGCAGTACTTC. Translation: CATSNSGALQYF. The chain links TRBV15 to TRBJ2-7; D remains unclear. The CDR3 sequence is 12 residues long. Germline-derived CDR1 and CDR2 are LNHNV and YYDKDF (reference sequence). Trimming took 4 bases from V and 9 from J, leaving 13 bases between them.

The rearrangement links TRBV15 to TRBJ1-2; tentatively, D is TRBD1 (6 bases). Trimming stripped 0 bases from V and 8 bases from J, with 13 bases between. Germline V gene sequence: CDR1 LNHNV, CDR2 YYDKDF (reference sequence). CDR3 size: 14 residues. CDR3 nucleotide sequence: TGTGCCACCAGCAGAGATCCACAGGGTGAAGGCTACACCTTC. Translating gives CATSRDPQGEGYTF.